Below, 7 T cell receptor beta chains from the same sample are listed, as sequenced in a study of T cells in localized non-small cell lung cancer. Sequencing used immunoSEQ multiplex PCR; TCRdb keeps in-frame clones, though not all of them. Of around 33,000 clones in the sample, around 93% were seen once. This sample comprised peripheral blood, obtained before any cancer treatment. The receptors here all came from a female donor over 55 with stage I lung adenocarcinoma.

This clone has just a few counts. V and J are TRBV6-6 and TRBJ1-6; D is unresolved. V was shortened by 7 bases and J by 7 bases, with 8 bases between the two germline ends. Per germline, CDR1 MNHNY and CDR2 SVGAGI (reference sequence). This CDR3 has 12 amino acids. In nucleotides, the CDR3 is TGTGCCAGCATAGACGGGAATTCACCCCTCCACTTT. This sequence encodes CASIDGNSPLHF.

The genes are TRBV30 and TRBJ1-3, with D perhaps TRBD1 (5 bases). Trimming left V 2 bases short and J 9 bases short, with 11 bases between. The CDR3 loop spans 12 amino acids. Per germline, CDR1 GTSNPN and CDR2 SVGIG (reference sequence). The CDR3 DNA is TGTGCCTGGAGTACCCAGGGATCCACCATATATTTT. It yields the protein CAWSTQGSTIYF.

The count of this clone is one. At the DNA level, this CDR3 is encoded by other sequences in the same sample as well. This chain connects TRBV7-9 to TRBJ1-2; D gene uncertain. CDR1 is SEHNR and CDR2 is FQNEAQ in the germline V gene (reference sequence). The CDR3 spans 12 residues. V was cut by 2 bases and J by 4 bases, with 5 bases left in between. The DNA of the CDR3 is TGTGCCAGCAGCTTAAGGGCCTATGGCTACACCTTC. This sequence encodes CASSLRAYGYTF. The whole variable domain, filled in from reference TRBV7-9 and TRBJ1-2, reads DTGVSQNPRHKITKRGQNVTFRCDPISEHNRLYWYRQTLGQGPEFLTYFQNEAQLEKSRLLSDRFSAERPKGSFSTLEIQRTEQGDSAMYLCASSLRAYGYTFGSGTRLTVV.

The rearrangement uses TRBV28 and TRBJ2-3, with 7 bases matching TRBD1. The CDR3 extends over 15 amino acids. V shed 2 bases, J shed 0 bases, and the junction held 2 bases outside the gene matches. In germline, CDR1 is MDHEN, CDR2 SYDVKM. CDR3 DNA: TGTGCCAGCAGTTTAACAGGGGTCAGCACAGATACGCAGTATTTT. The encoded protein is CASSLTGVSTDTQYF.

The CDR3 protein is CSASGYTF. Written as DNA, the CDR3 is TGCAGTGCTAGTGGTTACACCTTC. The chain uses TRBV20-1 and TRBJ1-2; D is ambiguous. There are 8 residues in the CDR3. From germline, CDR1 is DFQATT and CDR2 SNEGSKA (reference sequence). Deletions cut 3 bases from V and 11 bases from J, with 4 bases between.

J is TRBJ1-1 and V is TRBV6-6, with D maybe TRBD1 (6 bases). From germline, CDR1 is MNHNY and CDR2 SVGAGI (reference sequence). Between the trimmed V and J ends, which lost 6 bases and 2 bases, there was a span of 13 bases. The CDR3 sequence is 14 residues long. CDR3 sequence: CASRTRGGNTEAFF. The CDR3 bases are TGTGCCAGCAGAACCAGGGGAGGAAACACTGAAGCTTTCTTT.

The V call is TRBV19, the J call TRBJ1-5, with TRBD1 identical over 9 bases. Germline trimming cut 6 bases from V and 9 bases from J; bases unmatched to any gene: 12. Germline V gives CDR1 LNHDA, CDR2 SQIVND (reference sequence). The CDR3 has 15 residues. Here the CDR3 reads CASRPGQGPGWPQHF. CDR3 sequence (DNA): TGTGCCAGTAGACCGGGACAGGGCCCCGGGTGGCCCCAGCATTTT.